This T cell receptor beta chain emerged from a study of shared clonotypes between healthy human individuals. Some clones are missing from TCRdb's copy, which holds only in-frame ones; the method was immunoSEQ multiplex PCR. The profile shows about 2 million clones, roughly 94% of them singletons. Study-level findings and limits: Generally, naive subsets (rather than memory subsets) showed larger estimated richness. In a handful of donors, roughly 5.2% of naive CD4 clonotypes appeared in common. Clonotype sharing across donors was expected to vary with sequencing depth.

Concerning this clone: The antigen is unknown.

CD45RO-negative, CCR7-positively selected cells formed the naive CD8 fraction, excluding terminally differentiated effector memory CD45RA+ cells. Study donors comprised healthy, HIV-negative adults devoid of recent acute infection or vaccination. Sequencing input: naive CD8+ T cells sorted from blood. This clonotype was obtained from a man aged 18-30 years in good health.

The CDR3 sequence is CASSLTVNTEAFF. The CDR3 DNA is TGTGCCAGCAGCTTAACCGTGAACACTGAAGCTTTCTTT. The V gene is TRBV11-1, the J gene TRBJ1-1; no definite D call. V was clipped by 2 bases and J by 0 bases, with 4 bases between them. CDR1 is SGHAT and CDR2 is FQDESV in the germline V gene (reference sequence). CDR3 length: 13 amino acids. Drawing the rest from reference TRBV11-1 and TRBJ1-1, the complete variable domain is EAEVAQSPRYKITEKSQAVAFWCDPISGHATLYWYRQILGQGPELLVQFQDESVVDDSQLPKDRFSAERLKGVDSTLKIQPAELGDSAMYLCASSLTVNTEAFFGQGTRLTVV.